The 31 T cell receptor beta chains presented below share a single source sample, sequenced in a study of control samples from healthy donors and cancer patients. Here immunoSEQ multiplex PCR was the method, and the copy in TCRdb shows in-frame clones only, minus some. Here the sample spans 150,000 to 180,000 clones, approximately 94% being singletons. Input material: blood. The receptors shown here come from a man in his forties in good health.

The V call is TRBV19, the J call TRBJ1-4; a possible D gene is TRBD1 (5 bases). The V gene's germline CDR1 is LNHDA and CDR2 SQIVND (reference sequence). The CDR3 covers 14 residues. V was pared by 1 base and J by 6 bases, with 9 bases between. This CDR3 reads CASSIGQFYEKLFF. CDR3 nucleotides: TGTGCCAGTAGTATAGGACAGTTCTATGAAAAACTGTTTTTT.

V is TRBV21-1 and J is TRBJ1-5; the DNA was not compared with TRBD1, the D call given in the table. TRBV21-1 counts as a pseudogene. This CDR3 is built from 13 residues. Here the CDR3 reads CASRDRGNQPQHF. The CDR3 DNA follows: TGTGCCAGCAGGGACAGAGGAAATCAGCCCCAGCATTTT.

The chain recombines TRBV7-2 with TRBJ2-5, with D perhaps TRBD2 (5 bases). The CDR3 runs to 13 residues. In germline, CDR1 is SGHTA, CDR2 FQGNSA. Trimming left V 1 base short and J 9 bases short, with 12 bases between. CDR3 sequence: CASSLVSSWAQYF. Written as DNA, the CDR3 is TGTGCCAGCAGCTTAGTGTCTAGCTGGGCCCAGTACTTC.

This sequence joins TRBV28 and TRBJ1-2; 7 nucleotides match TRBD1. CDR1 is MDHEN, CDR2 SYDVKM, per germline. The CDR3 length is 14 residues. The CDR3 DNA reads TGTGTCACTAATTCCGGGACAGTTAACTATGGCTACACCTTC. Its protein is CVTNSGTVNYGYTF.

This chain joins TRBV6-2 or TRBV6-3 and TRBJ1-2; 8 bases are shared with TRBD1. The junction had 7 bases not matched to a gene; V was cut back by 4 bases and J by 6 bases. Germline V gene lookup returns CDR1 MNHEY and CDR2 SVGEGT. CDR3 size: 14 residues. The CDR3 DNA reads as TGTGCCAGCAGTTCCGGGACAGGAGAGGATGGCTACACCTTC. Amino acid sequence: CASSSGTGEDGYTF.

CDR3 protein: CAWRPGLGGGTGELFF. CDR3 sequence (DNA): TGTGCCTGGAGGCCGGGACTAGGAGGGGGGACCGGGGAGCTGTTTTTT. This rearrangement joins TRBV30 to TRBJ2-2; 8 bases align to TRBD2. Per germline, CDR1 GTSNPN and CDR2 SVGIG (reference sequence). The J segment lost 5 bases and the V segment lost 3 bases, leaving 11 bases of the junction unmatched. The CDR3 totals 16 residues.

The chain uses TRBV9 and TRBJ2-2; 8 positions match TRBD2. The V gene's germline CDR1 is SGDLS and CDR2 YYNGEE. The J segment lost 4 bases and the V segment lost 3 bases, leaving 8 bases of the junction unmatched. The CDR3 spans 16 residues. CDR3 sequence (DNA): TGTGCCAGCAGCGGCTTTAGCGGGGCTCCCACCGGGGAGCTGTTTTTT. This gives the protein CASSGFSGAPTGELFF.

The chain has TRBV19 and TRBJ1-5; the D is unclear. Germline-derived CDR1 and CDR2 are LNHDA and SQIVND (reference sequence). Deletions cut 2 bases from V and 10 bases from J, with 9 bases between. The length of the CDR3 is 12 residues. The CDR3 DNA reads as TGTGCCAGTAGTATAAGGTTACGTCCCCAGCATTTT. Translated, it gives CASSIRLRPQHF.

The V gene is TRBV14, the J gene TRBJ2-1, with a possible D match to TRBD2 (7 bases). The CDR3 loop spans 15 amino acids. V was cut by 4 bases and J by 3 bases, with 13 bases left in between. Germline CDR1 and CDR2: SGHDN and FVKESK. The CDR3 region has the DNA TGTGCCAGCAGCCCTAGGGGGGGACACTACAATGAGCAGTTCTTC. This translates into CASSPRGGHYNEQFF.

V gene TRBV13 combines with J gene TRBJ2-4, with no clear D. V was trimmed by 3 bases and J by 7 bases, leaving 7 bases between them. The CDR3 has 12 residues. Germline V gene data show CDR1 as PRHDT and CDR2 as FYEKMQ (reference sequence). In DNA form, the CDR3 reads TGTGCCAGCAGCTTTGCTAAGAACATTCAGTACTTC. It is translated as CASSFAKNIQYF.

This clone appeared once. The junction and the germline gene differ at one end; a read error may be behind it. The rearrangement uses TRBV5-6 and TRBJ1-1; D not certain. Germline V gene data show CDR1 as SGHDT and CDR2 as YYEEEE. The CDR3 is 13 residues long. The CDR3 DNA reads TGTGCCAGCACCTTGTACGCAGGCGTTGAAGCTTTCTTT. Protein product: CASTLYAGVEAFF.

The chain combines TRBV24-1 with TRBJ2-7; perhaps TRBD1 as D (5 bases). This CDR3 has 15 amino acids. Germline V lookup: CDR1 KGHDR, CDR2 SFDVKD. Trimming took off 7 bases at V and 0 bases at J, with 15 bases between the two ends. The CDR3 nucleotides are TGTGCCACCAGCCACCCGGCAGACAGCTCCTACGAGCAGTACTTC. It is translated as CATSHPADSSYEQYF.

This chain connects TRBV5-1 to TRBJ1-5, with D possibly TRBD1 on 6 matching bases. V shed 4 bases and J shed 6 bases, with 17 bases lying between them. The CDR3 runs to 15 residues. CDR1 and CDR2 (germline): SGHRS, YFSETQ. CDR3 bases: TGCGCCAGCAGCGTAGGGGGATCGATAAGTCAGCCCCAGCATTTT. The encoded protein is CASSVGGSISQPQHF.

This clone was detected only once. The CDR3 here is CSASAMGGNTEAFF. The DNA of the CDR3 is TGCAGTGCTAGTGCTATGGGGGGGAACACTGAAGCTTTCTTT. The chain employs TRBV20-1 and TRBJ1-1; D possibly corresponds to TRBD1 (5 bases). The germline V gene encodes CDR1 DFQATT and CDR2 SNEGSKA (reference sequence). This CDR3 has 14 residues. Trimming left V 3 bases short and J 1 base short, with 12 bases between.

The J gene is TRBJ2-7, the V gene TRBV11-2, with 9 bases matching TRBD1. CDR1 and CDR2 from the germline V gene are SGHAT and FQNNGV. V dropped 5 bases and J dropped 4; count of bases not matched to a gene: 3. The CDR3 spans 13 residues. The CDR3 sequence: CASSPTGGYEQYF. CDR3 nucleotides: TGTGCCAGCAGCCCGACAGGGGGGTACGAGCAGTACTTC. Full variable domain (rest looked up from reference TRBV11-2 and TRBJ2-7): EAGVAQSPRYKIIEKRQSVAFWCNPISGHATLYWYQQILGQGPKLLIQFQNNGVVDDSQLPKDRFSAERLKGVDSTLKIQPAKLEDSAVYLCASSPTGGYEQYFGPGTRLTVT.

V usage is TRBV5-5 and J usage is TRBJ1-1, with a possible D match to TRBD1 (6 bases). From germline, CDR1 is SGHKS and CDR2 YYEKEE (reference sequence). V was clipped by 0 bases and J by 8 bases, with 17 bases between them. The CDR3 runs to 15 residues. Here the CDR3 DNA reads TGTGCCAGCAGCTTGGTGTTATCAGGGGCGATAGAAGCTTTCTTT. This encodes CASSLVLSGAIEAFF. The entire variable domain, with the rest obtained from reference TRBV5-5 and TRBJ1-1, is as follows: DAGVTQSPTHLIKTRGQQVTLRCSPISGHKSVSWYQQVLGQGPQFIFQYYEKEERGRGNFPDRFSARQFPNYSSELNVNALLLGDSALYLCASSLVLSGAIEAFFGQGTRLTVV.

V usage is TRBV28 and J usage is TRBJ1-6, with D tentatively TRBD1 (5 bases). Germline CDR1 reads MDHEN; CDR2 reads SYDVKM. This CDR3 contains 14 residues. The V end lost 5 bases, the J end lost 2 bases, and 7 bases lay between the germline ends. The CDR3 DNA reads as TGTGCCAGCAGTCCCAGGGCCTATAATTCACCCCTCCACTTT. The encoded protein is CASSPRAYNSPLHF.

This clone appeared a single time. The rearrangement joins TRBV6-5 to TRBJ1-2; a possible D gene is TRBD1 (6 bases). Trimming stripped 8 bases from V and 0 bases from J, with 16 bases between. Germline V lookup: CDR1 MNHEY, CDR2 SVGAGI. The CDR3 has 15 amino acids. The CDR3, as DNA: TGTGCCAGCGCAGGGGCACTCATCGCTAACTATGGCTACACCTTC. Translating it yields CASAGALIANYGYTF.

CDR3 DNA sequence: TGTGCCATCAGTGAGTTGGACAGAGGGGGGACTGAAGCTTTCTTT. Its translation is CAISELDRGGTEAFF. The chain couples TRBV10-3 to TRBJ1-1, with D possibly TRBD1 on 6 matching bases. Trimming took 1 base from V and 5 from J, leaving 14 bases between them. There are 15 residues in the CDR3. The V gene's germline CDR1 is ENHRY and CDR2 SYGVKD.

J is TRBJ1-2 and V is TRBV6-5; TRBD1 might be the D (6 bases). The germline CDR1 and CDR2 sequences are MNHEY and SVGAGI. The CDR3 spans 14 residues. V was trimmed by 2 bases and J by 2 bases, leaving 9 bases between them. Here the CDR3 reads CASSYTGGNYGYTF. CDR3 sequence (DNA): TGTGCCAGCAGTTACACGGGGGGCAACTATGGCTACACCTTC.

V is TRBV10-2 and J is TRBJ1-1, with D tentatively TRBD1 (5 bases). V was cut by 4 bases and J by 4 bases, with 13 bases left in between. CDR1 is WSHSY, CDR2 SAAADI, per germline. The CDR3 consists of 14 residues. CDR3 in DNA: TGCGCCAGCAGTGTAGGGGAGTTTGTCACTGAAGCTTTCTTT. Amino acids: CASSVGEFVTEAFF.

This chain uses TRBV29-1 with TRBJ1-4; possibly TRBD1 for D (5 bases). The CDR3 sequence is 12 residues long. Trimming took 0 bases from V and 12 from J, leaving 11 bases between them. Germline V CDR1 and CDR2: SQVTM, ANQGSEA. This CDR3 is CSVEDRERELFF. The CDR3 DNA reads as TGCAGCGTTGAAGACAGGGAAAGAGAACTGTTTTTT. Filled out from reference TRBV29-1 and TRBJ1-4, the complete variable domain reads SAVISQKPSRDICQRGTSLTIQCQVDSQVTMMFWYRQQPGQSLTLIATANQGSEATYESGFVIDKFPISRPNLTFSTLTVSNMSPEDSSIYLCSVEDRERELFFGSGTQLSVL.

The rearrangement links TRBV28 to TRBJ2-3; D is unclear. The germline gives CDR1 MDHEN, CDR2 SYDVKM. This CDR3 region has 15 residues. Trimming pared 3 bases from V and 1 base from J, leaving 11 bases between. The CDR3 loop reads CASSLPEIGTDTQYF. The CDR3 DNA is TGTGCCAGCAGTTTGCCGGAAATCGGCACAGATACGCAGTATTTT.

The chain is built from TRBV27 and TRBJ1-4; D is unresolved. CDR3 length: 15 amino acids. V dropped 2 bases and J dropped 0 bases, with 7 bases sitting between them. The germline CDR1 and CDR2 sequences are MNHEY and SMNVEV (reference sequence). CDR3 residues: CASSLNLATNEKLFF. The CDR3 DNA reads TGTGCCAGCAGTTTAAACCTTGCAACTAATGAAAAACTGTTTTTT.

This chain links TRBV19 with TRBJ2-1; D might be TRBD2 (6 bases). Germline V gives CDR1 LNHDA, CDR2 SQIVND (reference sequence). The CDR3 contains 16 residues. Between the trimmed V and J ends, which lost 5 bases and 9 bases, there was a span of 23 bases. The CDR3 DNA follows: TGTGCCAGTAGTCCCCTCGGGGGACCCTCAAGGGGTGAGCAGTTCTTC. The encoded protein is CASSPLGGPSRGEQFF.

The chain couples TRBV4-1 to TRBJ1-2; D may be TRBD1 (5 bases). V was pared by 1 base and J by 2 bases, with 11 bases between. This CDR3 contains 15 residues. CDR1 and CDR2 (germline): MGHRA, YSYEKL. In nucleotides, the CDR3 is TGCGCCAGCAGCCAAGGGGTCAGGGCGAACTATGGCTACACCTTC. This encodes CASSQGVRANYGYTF.

The chain carries TRBV7-9 and TRBJ1-4; tentative D call: TRBD1 (5 bases). The CDR3 is 15 residues long. V lost 4 bases and J 0 bases, leaving 9 bases between the germline ends. CDR1 and CDR2 (germline): SEHNR, FQNEAQ (reference sequence). The CDR3 DNA sequence: TGTGCCAGCAGCTCCTCAGGGTCAACTAATGAAAAACTGTTTTTT. Protein: CASSSSGSTNEKLFF.

The chain uses TRBV5-3 and TRBJ2-7, with 12 positions matching TRBD1. TRBV5-3 is an ORF; its function is uncertain. This CDR3 is built from 17 residues. Trimming removed 2 bases from V and 0 bases from J; junction bases left unmatched: 6. CDR3 sequence (DNA): TGTGCCAGAAGCTTCGGGGACAGGGGGCCCTTCTCCTACGAGCAGTACTTC. The encoded protein is CARSFGDRGPFSYEQYF.

The rearrangement uses TRBV5-1 and TRBJ2-2, with a possible D match to TRBD1 (5 bases). The V gene lost 0 bases and the J gene lost 0 bases, with 9 bases spanning the gap. Germline lookup yields CDR1 SGHRS and CDR2 YFSETQ. This CDR3 has 16 residues. The CDR3 DNA reads TGCGCCAGCAGCTTGGGGGGCAGCGCGAACACCGGGGAGCTGTTTTTT. It translates to CASSLGGSANTGELFF.

The V and J genes are TRBV6-4 and TRBJ2-3; weak D call: TRBD2 (5 bases). Germline V CDR1 and CDR2: MRHNA, SNTAGT. The CDR3 length is 15 residues. The V end lost 4 bases, the J end lost 1 base, and 12 bases lay between the germline ends. In nucleotides, the CDR3 is TGTGCCAGCAGTGCTAACGGGGTGGGCACAGATACGCAGTATTTT. Its translation is CASSANGVGTDTQYF.

The chain is built from TRBV4-1 and TRBJ1-6; no clear D gene. In germline, CDR1 is MGHRA, CDR2 YSYEKL. The V end was cut by 0 bases, the J end by 8 bases, with 11 bases between. The CDR3 contains 15 residues. CDR3 DNA: TGCGCCAGCAGCCAAGAGCCTCCGCAAGATTCACCCCTCCACTTT. Residues: CASSQEPPQDSPLHF.